A single sample is the source of the 25 T cell receptor beta chains below, sequenced in a study of blood T cell repertoires in COVID-19. The assay was immunoSEQ multiplex PCR, and TCRdb's table has in-frame clones only and misses some. The sample consists of 60,000 to 80,000 clones, roughly 83% of them appearing once. The sequenced material came from peripheral blood. These receptors originate from a man aged 45-65 years with active COVID-19.

The chain couples TRBV10-3 to TRBJ2-1; TRBD2 is a possible D gene (6 bases). Germline-derived CDR1 and CDR2 are ENHRY and SYGVKD. The CDR3 covers 12 residues. The V and J ends lost 7 bases and 7 bases respectively, with 11 bases between them. The CDR3: CAIKEGQNEQFF. CDR3 DNA sequence: TGTGCCATCAAGGAGGGGCAGAATGAGCAGTTCTTC.

This chain uses TRBV5-1 with TRBJ2-6; D is perhaps TRBD1 (5 bases). CDR3 length equals 16 residues. The V and J ends lost 0 bases and 4 bases respectively, with 11 bases between them. CDR1 is SGHRS and CDR2 is YFSETQ in the germline V gene. The CDR3 protein is CASSLGPGPGANVLTF. CDR3 nucleotides: TGCGCCAGCAGCTTGGGACCAGGGCCAGGGGCCAACGTCCTGACTTTC.

The genes are TRBV2 and TRBJ1-2; 7 bases are a match to TRBD1. With 3 bases clipped from V and 4 bases from J, the junction kept 5 bases outside the gene matches. CDR1 and CDR2 (germline): SNHLY, FYNNEI. This CDR3 is built from 14 residues. This CDR3 is CASSDRGEPYGYTF. CDR3 bases: TGTGCCAGCAGTGACAGGGGGGAACCCTATGGCTACACCTTC.

This chain uses TRBV29-1 with TRBJ2-2; D gene unclear. Per the germline V gene, CDR1 is SQVTM and CDR2 is ANQGSEA. V gave up 7 bases and J gave up 1 base, with 10 bases separating them. The CDR3 consists of 13 residues. The CDR3 loop reads CSANDLNTGELFF. CDR3 DNA: TGCAGCGCCAATGACTTGAACACCGGGGAGCTGTTTTTT.

The chain couples TRBV7-2 to TRBJ2-5; D call uncertain. The germline V gene has CDR1 SGHTA and CDR2 FQGNSA. The CDR3 contains 13 residues. Trimming stripped 0 bases from V and 6 bases from J, with 8 bases between. CDR3 in amino acids: CASSLAQRQTQYF. The CDR3 nucleotides are TGTGCCAGCAGCTTAGCTCAGAGGCAGACCCAGTACTTC.

The chain has TRBV9 and TRBJ2-2; D not resolved. Trimming removed 3 bases at V and 6 bases at J, with 6 bases between. CDR3 length equals 12 residues. CDR1 and CDR2 from the germline V gene are SGDLS and YYNGEE. The CDR3 sequence: CASSARAGELFF. CDR3 bases: TGTGCCAGCAGCGCCCGGGCCGGGGAGCTGTTTTTT.

In its sample, this clone was seen a few times. The V call is TRBV19, the J call TRBJ1-5; D is ambiguous. Germline CDR1 reads LNHDA; CDR2 reads SQIVND (reference sequence). The CDR3 is 14 residues long. The CDR3 here is CASQFSSLLKPQHF. CDR3 nucleotide sequence: TGTGCGAGTCAATTTAGCTCCCTCCTGAAGCCCCAGCATTTT. The whole variable domain, filled in from reference TRBV19 and TRBJ1-5, reads DGGITQSPKYLFRKEGQNVTLSCEQNLNHDAMYWYRQDPGQGLRLIYYSQIVNDFQKGDIAEGYSVSREKKESFPLTVTSAQKNPTAFYLCASQFSSLLKPQHFGDGTRLSIL.

The rearrangement links TRBV9 to TRBJ1-3, with D perhaps matching TRBD1 (6 bases). The CDR3 spans 16 residues. V dropped 3 bases and J dropped 3 bases, with 16 bases sitting between them. Germline V CDR1 and CDR2: SGDLS, YYNGEE. The CDR3 here is CASSGRGGPGGNTIYF. The CDR3 DNA sequence: TGTGCCAGCAGCGGTAGGGGGGGGCCCGGTGGAAACACCATATATTTT.

The V gene is TRBV5-1, the J gene TRBJ2-2, with TRBD2 as a possible D gene (6 bases). In germline, CDR1 is SGHRS, CDR2 YFSETQ. This CDR3 comprises 13 residues. V gave up 6 bases and J gave up 6 bases, with 12 bases separating them. The CDR3 nucleotides read TGCGCCAGCACGCCGGGGGAGCCCGGGGAGCTGTTTTTT. It codes for CASTPGEPGELFF.

The rearrangement uses TRBV6-5 and TRBJ2-7; D is unresolved. Germline-derived CDR1 and CDR2 are MNHEY and SVGAGI. CDR3 length: 11 amino acids. Deletions cut 6 bases from V and 5 bases from J, with 8 bases between. DNA of the CDR3: TGTGCCAGCAGGGCGGCCAACGAGCAGTACTTC. Protein sequence: CASRAANEQYF.

This clone was detected a few times. This chain uses TRBV6-6 with TRBJ2-2; tentatively, D is TRBD2 (5 bases). The germline V and J ends were trimmed by 6 bases and 1 base, with 18 bases remaining between them. The CDR3 spans 17 residues. Germline lookup yields CDR1 MNHNY and CDR2 SVGAGI (reference sequence). This CDR3 is CASRRNRLTENTGELFF. For the CDR3, the DNA is TGTGCCAGCAGACGAAACCGACTAACAGAGAACACCGGGGAGCTGTTTTTT.

The genes are TRBV18 and TRBJ1-1, with 7 bases that match TRBD1. CDR1 and CDR2 from the germline V gene are KGHSH and LQKENI. This CDR3 is 11 amino acids long. J gave up 4 bases and V 10 bases, and 3 bases lay outside the gene matches. CDR3 amino acids: CATTGFTEAFF. CDR3 nucleotide sequence: TGTGCCACGACAGGGTTCACTGAAGCTTTCTTT.

The rearrangement joins TRBV30 to TRBJ1-3; D gene ambiguous. V dropped 5 bases and J dropped 7 bases, with 9 bases sitting between them. CDR3 length: 11 residues. The germline V gene has CDR1 GTSNPN and CDR2 SVGIG (reference sequence). CDR3 DNA: TGTGCCTGGGTCCCCGGGAACACCATATATTTT. Translated: CAWVPGNTIYF.

This clone ranks as medium-sized. The chain employs TRBV25-1 and TRBJ2-6, with D possibly being TRBD2 (6 bases). The V and J ends lost 4 bases and 4 bases respectively, with 20 bases between them. Germline V lookup: CDR1 MGHDK, CDR2 SYGVNS. The CDR3 totals 18 residues. The CDR3 is CASSATRDPGVGANVLTF. The DNA for the CDR3 is TGTGCCAGCAGTGCCACCCGGGACCCGGGGGTGGGGGCCAACGTCCTGACTTTC.

In DNA, the CDR3 is TGTGCAAGTCGGGTGACAGGGGGATTGAGATTTGGTGAAAAACTGTTTTTT. This translates into CASRVTGGLRFGEKLFF. V is TRBV12-2 and J is TRBJ1-4; the DNA was not compared with TRBD1, the D call given in the table. TRBV12-2 is shown as a pseudogene. This CDR3 is built from 17 residues.

The genes are TRBV12-2 and TRBJ2-2; the D segment call TRBD2 is taken from the table without a DNA check. TRBV12-2 is deemed a pseudogene. This CDR3 comprises 18 residues. CDR3 in DNA: TGTGCAAGTCGCGGACGTAGAGGGTCCCCAGGGAACACCGGGGAGCTGTTTTTT. This translates into CASRGRRGSPGNTGELFF.

The rearrangement uses TRBV7-2 and TRBJ1-2; D is undetermined. The germline V gene encodes CDR1 SGHTA and CDR2 FQGNSA. V was shortened by 6 bases and J by 2 bases, with 10 bases between the two germline ends. The CDR3 runs to 13 residues. CDR3 DNA sequence: TGTGCCAGCAGTCCCGACAAGAACTATGGCTACACCTTC. Amino acids: CASSPDKNYGYTF.

This clone was observed a few times. The V gene is TRBV7-2, the J gene TRBJ2-1; 8 bases fit TRBD2. The CDR3 totals 19 residues. V shed 5 bases, J shed 0 bases, and the junction held 15 bases outside the gene matches. Germline CDR1 is SGHTA and CDR2 is FQGNSA. The CDR3 sequence: CASSRRGSGAISSYNEQFF. The CDR3 nucleotides read TGTGCCAGCAGCCGTCGGGGTAGCGGGGCGATTAGCTCCTACAATGAGCAGTTCTTC. Based on the CDR3 plus reference TRBV7-2 and TRBJ2-1, the full variable domain is GAGVSQSPSNKVTEKGKDVELRCDPISGHTALYWYRQSLGQGLEFLIYFQGNSAPDKSGLPSDRFSAERTGGSVSTLTIQRTQQEDSAVYLCASSRRGSGAISSYNEQFFGPGTRLTVL.

In DNA form, the CDR3 reads TGTGCCAGCAGTTTACTAGCGGGGGTGAACACCGGGGAGCTGTTTTTT. This encodes CASSLLAGVNTGELFF. The chain is built from TRBV27 and TRBJ2-2; TRBD2 aligns across 10 bases. The CDR3 runs 16 residues. Germline V gene lookup returns CDR1 MNHEY and CDR2 SMNVEV (reference sequence). Losses at the gene ends were 2 bases for V and 1 base for J; bases not matched to a gene: 1.

The genes are TRBV6-5 and TRBJ2-7, with 9 bases matching TRBD2. V trimming: 1 base; J trimming: 2 bases; junction bases outside the gene matches: 3. CDR1 MNHEY and CDR2 SVGAGI come from the germline V gene. CDR3 length: 15 residues. CDR3 region: CASSYFSGGTYEQYF. DNA of the CDR3: TGTGCCAGCAGTTACTTTAGCGGGGGCACCTACGAGCAGTACTTC.

The genes are TRBV10-3 and TRBJ1-2, with a tentative D call TRBD1 (5 bases). V lost 0 bases, J lost 4 bases, and 12 bases lay in between. Germline CDR1 is ENHRY and CDR2 is SYGVKD. The CDR3 sequence is 15 residues long. CDR3 protein: CAISESPGVPYGYTF. DNA of the CDR3: TGTGCCATCAGTGAGTCCCCGGGGGTCCCCTATGGCTACACCTTC.

The V call is TRBV25-1, the J call TRBJ2-3; 7 nucleotides match TRBD2. The V gene's germline CDR1 is MGHDK and CDR2 SYGVNS. The CDR3 loop spans 12 amino acids. Trimming took 4 bases from V and 6 from J; bases not matched to a gene: 1. In DNA form, the CDR3 reads TGTGCCAGCAGTGGGCGGGGGGATACGCAGTATTTT. The encoded protein is CASSGRGDTQYF.

The rearrangement uses TRBV7-2 and TRBJ2-5; 8 bases fit TRBD2. Trimming removed 1 base from V and 4 bases from J; junction bases left unmatched: 8. The germline CDR1 and CDR2 sequences are SGHTA and FQGNSA. The CDR3 contains 16 residues. The CDR3 DNA sequence: TGTGCCAGCAGCTTAGAGTGGCGGGGGGCAATAGAGACCCAGTACTTC. It yields the protein CASSLEWRGAIETQYF.

The chain links TRBV7-9 to TRBJ2-3; 11 nucleotides agree with TRBD2. The CDR3 consists of 16 residues. Per the germline V gene, CDR1 is SEHNR and CDR2 is FQNEAQ (reference sequence). V dropped 1 base and J dropped 5; count of bases not matched to a gene: 5. The CDR3 reads CASSLGLAGTVDTQYF. CDR3 bases: TGTGCCAGCAGCTTAGGACTAGCGGGGACGGTAGATACGCAGTATTTT. The full variable domain, rest sourced from reference TRBV7-9 and TRBJ2-3, is DTGVSQNPRHKITKRGQNVTFRCDPISEHNRLYWYRQTLGQGPEFLTYFQNEAQLEKSRLLSDRFSAERPKGSFSTLEIQRTEQGDSAMYLCASSLGLAGTVDTQYFGPGTRLTVL.

The rearrangement uses TRBV10-2 and TRBJ2-3; unclear D gene. The V end lost 6 bases, the J end lost 2 bases, and 6 bases lay between the germline ends. CDR3 length: 12 residues. Germline V gives CDR1 WSHSY, CDR2 SAAADI. The CDR3 here is CASSQATDTQYF. In DNA form, the CDR3 reads TGCGCCAGCAGCCAAGCCACAGATACGCAGTATTTT.